Listed below are T cell receptor beta chains from one sample, sequenced in a study of cytomegalovirus exposure and HLA in healthy donors. Clones were sequenced by immunoSEQ multiplex PCR, and TCRdb holds only the in-frame ones, with some missing. The sample yields some 310,000 clones, approximately 88% seen once. Sequencing was done on a sample of PBMCs. Receptors were obtained from a man aged 25-40 years in good health and CMV-seronegative. CDR3s include the opening cysteine and the closing phenylalanine or tryptophan. A D gene is named only where the DNA matches it firmly. Only some rows state a clone size, as once, few, many or a class for expanded clones.

abundance: -; j_gene: TRBJ2-1; d_gene: -; v_gene: TRBV4-1; CDR3aa: CASSPRATRASYNEQFF; CDR3nt: TGCGCCAGCAGCCCCCGTGCGACGCGGGCCTCCTACAATGAGCAGTTCTTC
abundance: once; j_gene: TRBJ2-2; d_gene: -; v_gene: TRBV6-5; CDR3aa: CASSYSTDTTGELFF; CDR3nt: TGTGCCAGCAGTTACTCGACGGACACCACCGGGGAGCTGTTTTTT
abundance: -; j_gene: TRBJ1-5; d_gene: -; v_gene: TRBV9; CDR3aa: CASSETGNSNQPQHF; CDR3nt: TGTGCCAGCAGCGAGACAGGTAATAGCAATCAGCCCCAGCATTTT
abundance: -; j_gene: TRBJ1-2; d_gene: -; v_gene: TRBV15; CDR3aa: CATSRASRLQAQNGYTF; CDR3nt: TGTGCCACCAGCAGAGCTTCCCGTTTACAGGCCCAGAATGGCTACACCTTC
abundance: -; j_gene: TRBJ2-4; d_gene: -; v_gene: TRBV28; CDR3aa: CASGLSTAKNIQYF; CDR3nt: TGTGCCAGTGGACTCTCAACAGCCAAAAACATTCAGTACTTC
abundance: -; j_gene: TRBJ1-2; d_gene: TRBD1; v_gene: TRBV9; CDR3aa: CASSGQGNLYYGYTF; CDR3nt: TGTGCCAGCAGCGGACAGGGGAATTTGTACTATGGCTACACCTTC
abundance: -; j_gene: TRBJ2-7; d_gene: -; v_gene: TRBV4-2; CDR3aa: CASSPARGEQYF; CDR3nt: TGTGCCAGCAGCCCGGCCCGGGGCGAGCAGTACTTC
abundance: -; j_gene: TRBJ1-1; d_gene: -; v_gene: TRBV6-1; CDR3aa: CASSEALRGGDTEAFF; CDR3nt: TGTGCCAGCAGTGAAGCGCTTCGGGGGGGGGACACTGAAGCTTTCTTT
abundance: -; j_gene: TRBJ1-3; d_gene: TRBD1; v_gene: TRBV7-2; CDR3aa: CASSLALTGGGNTIYF; CDR3nt: TGTGCCAGCAGCTTAGCGCTAACAGGGGGTGGAAACACCATATATTTT
abundance: -; j_gene: TRBJ2-1; d_gene: TRBD2; v_gene: TRBV4-1; CDR3aa: CASSQDTSGATYGQFF; CDR3nt: TGCGCCAGCAGCCAAGATACTAGCGGGGCCACCTATGGGCAGTTCTTC
abundance: -; j_gene: TRBJ2-7; d_gene: -; v_gene: TRBV6-1; CDR3aa: CASSEGGGASYEQYF; CDR3nt: TGTGCCAGCAGTGAAGGAGGGGGTGCTTCCTACGAGCAGTACTTC
abundance: few; j_gene: TRBJ2-5; d_gene: -; v_gene: TRBV7-2; CDR3aa: CASSFGFRREAQYF; CDR3nt: TGTGCCAGCAGCTTTGGGTTCCGAAGAGAGGCCCAGTACTTC
abundance: -; j_gene: TRBJ1-2; d_gene: -; v_gene: TRBV21-1; CDR3aa: CASSKGPAFDRAPFMNGYTF; CDR3nt: TGTGCCAGCAGCAAAGGACCGGCGTTTGACAGGGCGCCTTTTATGAATGGCTACACCTTC
abundance: -; j_gene: TRBJ1-2; d_gene: -; v_gene: TRBV27; CDR3aa: CASSLSSTAYGYTF; CDR3nt: TGTGCCAGCAGTTTATCCTCTACAGCCTATGGCTACACCTTC
abundance: -; j_gene: TRBJ2-7; d_gene: -; v_gene: TRBV7-2; CDR3aa: CASSIEGVMKQYF; CDR3nt: TGTGCCAGCAGCATAGAGGGGGTTATGAAGCAGTACTTC
abundance: -; j_gene: TRBJ2-3; d_gene: -; v_gene: TRBV28; CDR3aa: CASSLSQGTDTQYF; CDR3nt: TGTGCCAGCAGTTTATCTCAGGGAACAGATACGCAGTATTTT
abundance: once; j_gene: TRBJ2-7; d_gene: TRBD1; v_gene: TRBV5-6; CDR3aa: CASSYHPGQGFEQYF; CDR3nt: TGTGCCAGCAGCTACCATCCGGGACAGGGGTTCGAGCAGTACTTC
abundance: -; j_gene: TRBJ2-5; d_gene: TRBD1; v_gene: TRBV18; CDR3aa: CASSTGTRGQGETQYF; CDR3nt: TGTGCCAGCTCAACGGGAACCAGGGGGCAAGGAGAGACCCAGTACTTC
abundance: once; j_gene: TRBJ2-1; d_gene: TRBD2; v_gene: TRBV5-1; CDR3aa: CASSLAGLAGGPNEQFF; CDR3nt: TGCGCCAGCAGCTTGGCCGGACTAGCGGGGGGGCCGAATGAGCAGTTCTTC
abundance: -; j_gene: TRBJ1-1; d_gene: -; v_gene: TRBV29-1; CDR3aa: CSVEVGGNEAFF; CDR3nt: TGCAGCGTTGAAGTCGGGGGGAATGAAGCTTTCTTT
abundance: -; j_gene: TRBJ2-2; d_gene: TRBD1; v_gene: TRBV9; CDR3aa: CASSVAGIGTVNTGELFF; CDR3nt: TGTGCCAGCAGCGTAGCAGGGATCGGGACAGTCAACACCGGGGAGCTGTTTTTT
abundance: -; j_gene: TRBJ1-5; d_gene: TRBD1; v_gene: TRBV5-1; CDR3aa: CASSLAGGNYQPQHF; CDR3nt: TGCGCCAGCAGCTTGGCAGGGGGCAATTATCAGCCCCAGCATTTT
abundance: -; j_gene: TRBJ1-1; d_gene: -; v_gene: TRBV5-1; CDR3aa: CASSPAGGTEAFF; CDR3nt: TGCGCCAGCAGCCCGGCGGGGGGAACTGAAGCTTTCTTT
abundance: once; j_gene: TRBJ2-5; d_gene: TRBD1; v_gene: TRBV10-2; CDR3aa: CASNIGTGKTQYF; CDR3nt: TGCGCCAGCAACATCGGGACAGGGAAGACCCAGTACTTC
abundance: -; j_gene: TRBJ2-3; d_gene: TRBD2; v_gene: TRBV7-2; CDR3aa: CASSRRDAGVSTDTQYF; CDR3nt: TGTGCCAGCAGCCGGCGGGATGCGGGGGTTAGCACAGATACGCAGTATTTT
abundance: once; j_gene: TRBJ2-7; d_gene: -; v_gene: TRBV19; CDR3aa: CASSRGRGSYEQYF; CDR3nt: TGTGCCAGTAGTAGGGGCAGGGGTTCCTACGAGCAGTACTTC
abundance: -; j_gene: TRBJ2-1; d_gene: TRBD2; v_gene: TRBV6-1; CDR3aa: CASSEPVAGAAYNEQFF; CDR3nt: TGTGCCAGCAGTGAACCGGTAGCGGGGGCCGCGTACAATGAGCAGTTCTTC
abundance: -; j_gene: TRBJ2-7; d_gene: TRBD1; v_gene: TRBV2; CDR3aa: CASSEAGSTGVPYEQYF; CDR3nt: TGTGCCAGCAGTGAAGCGGGATCGACAGGGGTACCCTACGAGCAGTACTTC
abundance: -; j_gene: TRBJ1-1; d_gene: -; v_gene: TRBV20-1; CDR3aa: CSAGDSTEAFF; CDR3nt: TGCAGTGCTGGCGACAGCACTGAAGCTTTCTTT
abundance: -; j_gene: TRBJ1-3; d_gene: -; v_gene: TRBV7-8; CDR3aa: CASSLNGFRGNTIYF; CDR3nt: TGTGCCAGCAGCTTAAATGGGTTCAGGGGAAACACCATATATTTT
abundance: -; j_gene: TRBJ1-3; d_gene: -; v_gene: TRBV5-1; CDR3aa: CASSLNSRSSGNTIYF; CDR3nt: TGCGCCAGCAGCTTGAACTCGCGAAGCTCTGGAAACACCATATATTTT
abundance: -; j_gene: TRBJ1-1; d_gene: -; v_gene: TRBV6-6; CDR3aa: CASSYSAARGNTEAFF; CDR3nt: TGTGCCAGCAGTTACTCCGCGGCCCGGGGGAACACTGAAGCTTTCTTT
abundance: -; j_gene: TRBJ1-1; d_gene: -; v_gene: TRBV10-3; CDR3aa: CAINGVGSEAFF; CDR3nt: TGTGCCATCAATGGGGTGGGGAGTGAAGCTTTCTTT
abundance: once; j_gene: TRBJ2-1; d_gene: TRBD2; v_gene: TRBV2; CDR3aa: CASTPPGGEQFF; CDR3nt: TGTGCCAGCACCCCCCCGGGGGGGGAGCAGTTCTTC
abundance: -; j_gene: TRBJ1-5; d_gene: -; v_gene: TRBV6-6; CDR3aa: CASRREGNQPQHF; CDR3nt: TGTGCCAGCCGACGGGAGGGCAATCAGCCCCAGCATTTT
abundance: -; j_gene: TRBJ2-5; d_gene: -; v_gene: TRBV2; CDR3aa: CAVTTLNGGRRETQYF; CDR3nt: TGTGCCGTGACCACTTTGAATGGCGGCCGAAGAGAGACCCAGTACTTC
abundance: -; j_gene: TRBJ2-2; d_gene: -; v_gene: TRBV7-4; CDR3aa: CASSYVKPTYPNTGELFF; CDR3nt: TGTGCCAGCAGCTACGTAAAACCGACTTACCCTAACACCGGGGAGCTGTTTTTT
abundance: -; j_gene: TRBJ1-2; d_gene: -; v_gene: TRBV6-6; CDR3aa: CASTPETPTYGYTF; CDR3nt: TGTGCCAGCACTCCTGAAACACCCACCTATGGCTACACCTTC
abundance: -; j_gene: TRBJ1-2; d_gene: TRBD1; v_gene: TRBV19; CDR3aa: CASRGDREAYGYTF; CDR3nt: TGTGCCAGTAGGGGGGACAGGGAGGCCTATGGCTACACCTTC
abundance: -; j_gene: TRBJ2-5; d_gene: TRBD2; v_gene: TRBV7-2; CDR3aa: CASSLEGLAGWTGETQYF; CDR3nt: TGTGCCAGCAGCTTAGAGGGGTTAGCGGGGTGGACGGGAGAGACCCAGTACTTC
abundance: -; j_gene: TRBJ2-7; d_gene: TRBD1; v_gene: TRBV7-9; CDR3aa: CASSPRQGASEQYF; CDR3nt: TGTGCCAGCAGCCCCCGGCAGGGGGCCAGCGAGCAGTACTTC
abundance: -; j_gene: TRBJ2-7; d_gene: TRBD1; v_gene: TRBV5-1; CDR3aa: CASSFRQGVYEQYF; CDR3nt: TGCGCCAGCAGCTTTCGTCAGGGGGTCTACGAGCAGTACTTC
abundance: -; j_gene: TRBJ1-3; d_gene: TRBD1; v_gene: TRBV5-6; CDR3aa: CASSRGTGGGNTIYF; CDR3nt: TGTGCCAGCAGCCGAGGGACAGGGGGTGGAAACACCATATATTTT
abundance: once; j_gene: TRBJ2-3; d_gene: TRBD2; v_gene: TRBV5-6; CDR3aa: CASSWESTSGTDTQYF; CDR3nt: TGTGCCAGCAGCTGGGAGTCGACTAGCGGTACAGATACGCAGTATTTT
abundance: -; j_gene: TRBJ2-1; d_gene: TRBD1; v_gene: TRBV5-1; CDR3aa: CASSRTGTGWNEQFF; CDR3nt: TGCGCCAGCAGCCGAACCGGGACAGGGTGGAATGAGCAGTTCTTC
abundance: -; j_gene: TRBJ2-7; d_gene: TRBD1; v_gene: TRBV27; CDR3aa: CASSTPGTDPTYEQYF; CDR3nt: TGTGCCAGCAGTACGCCGGGGACAGACCCGACCTACGAGCAGTACTTC
abundance: -; j_gene: TRBJ2-3; d_gene: -; v_gene: TRBV6-5; CDR3aa: CASSYGPASTDTQYF; CDR3nt: TGTGCCAGCAGTTACGGGCCTGCTAGCACAGATACGCAGTATTTT
abundance: -; j_gene: TRBJ2-3; d_gene: -; v_gene: TRBV6-6; CDR3aa: CASSYSSSEITDTQYF; CDR3nt: TGTGCCAGCAGTTACTCGTCGAGTGAGATCACAGATACGCAGTATTTT
abundance: -; j_gene: TRBJ2-5; d_gene: TRBD2; v_gene: TRBV18; CDR3aa: CASSPLTVAGSETQYF; CDR3nt: TGTGCCAGCTCACCACTTACCGTAGCGGGGAGCGAGACCCAGTACTTC
abundance: -; j_gene: TRBJ2-2; d_gene: TRBD1; v_gene: TRBV6-1; CDR3aa: CATLQGARSTGELFF; CDR3nt: TGTGCCACCCTACAGGGGGCGCGAAGCACCGGGGAGCTGTTTTTT
abundance: once; j_gene: TRBJ1-6; d_gene: -; v_gene: TRBV27; CDR3aa: CASSLRTWTSPLHF; CDR3nt: TGTGCCAGCAGTTTAAGAACCTGGACATCACCCCTCCACTTT
abundance: -; j_gene: TRBJ2-7; d_gene: -; v_gene: TRBV2; CDR3aa: CASSDQTTYEQYF; CDR3nt: TGTGCCAGCAGTGACCAGACAACCTACGAGCAGTACTTC
abundance: -; j_gene: TRBJ2-3; d_gene: -; v_gene: TRBV6-9; CDR3aa: CASSYSKENSTDTQYF; CDR3nt: TGTGCCAGCAGTTATTCGAAAGAGAATAGCACAGATACGCAGTATTTT